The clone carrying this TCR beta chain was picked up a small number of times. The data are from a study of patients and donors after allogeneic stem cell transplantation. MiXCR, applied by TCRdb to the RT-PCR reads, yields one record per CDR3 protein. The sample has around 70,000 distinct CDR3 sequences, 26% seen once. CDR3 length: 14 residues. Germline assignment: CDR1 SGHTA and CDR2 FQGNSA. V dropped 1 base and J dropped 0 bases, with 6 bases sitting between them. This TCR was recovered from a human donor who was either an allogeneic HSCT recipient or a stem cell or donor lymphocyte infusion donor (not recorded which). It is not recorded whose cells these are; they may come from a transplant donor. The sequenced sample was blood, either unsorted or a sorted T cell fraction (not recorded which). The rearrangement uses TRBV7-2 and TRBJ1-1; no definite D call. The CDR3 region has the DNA TGTGCCAGCAGCTTAGAGTTTATGAACACTGAAGCTTTCTTT. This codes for CASSLEFMNTEAFF.